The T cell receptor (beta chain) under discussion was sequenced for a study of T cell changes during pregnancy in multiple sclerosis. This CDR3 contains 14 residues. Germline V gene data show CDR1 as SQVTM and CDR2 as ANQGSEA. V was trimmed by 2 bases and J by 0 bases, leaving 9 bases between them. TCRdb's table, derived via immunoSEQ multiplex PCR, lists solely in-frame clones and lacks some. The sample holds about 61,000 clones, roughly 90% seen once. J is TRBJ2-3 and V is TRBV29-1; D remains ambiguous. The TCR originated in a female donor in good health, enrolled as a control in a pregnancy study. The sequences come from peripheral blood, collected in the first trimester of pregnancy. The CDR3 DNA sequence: TGCAGCGTTGAATGGCAGTTTAGCACAGATACGCAGTATTTT. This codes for CSVEWQFSTDTQYF.